Listed below are T cell receptor beta chains from one sample, sequenced in a study of somatic mutations in cytotoxic T cells in rheumatoid arthritis. Assay used: immunoSEQ multiplex PCR; TCRdb lists only in-frame clones, some missing. The table includes more than 25,000 clones, roughly 80% detected once. Sequenced sample: CD8+ T cells sorted from blood. The source is a woman between 18 and 29 years old in good health. Each CDR3 is given with its conserved first and last residue. D genes are given only for firm matches. Size values are once, few and many counts, or a class for expanded clones, and some rows have none.

abundance	v_gene	d_gene	j_gene	CDR3aa	CDR3nt
NA	TRBV7-6	NA	TRBJ1-1	CASSSTGNTEAFF	TGTGCCAGCAGCTCCACAGGGAACACTGAAGCTTTCTTT
NA	TRBV27	TRBD1	TRBJ1-1	CASSPMRVPGQGNTEAFF	TGTGCCAGCAGTCCCATGAGGGTGCCGGGACAGGGGAACACTGAAGCTTTCTTT
few	TRBV21-1	NA	TRBJ1-1	CASSKPAHKNTEAFF	TGTGCCAGCAGCAAACCCGCACACAAGAACACTGAAGCTTTCTTT
NA	TRBV4-1	NA	TRBJ2-1	CASSQAAQVFF	TGCGCCAGCAGCCAGGCCGCCCAGGTCTTCTTC
NA	TRBV10-3	TRBD2	TRBJ2-1	CAISGTSGGEEDEQFF	TGTGCCATCAGTGGAACTAGCGGGGGGGAGGAGGATGAGCAGTTCTTC
NA	TRBV4-1	NA	TRBJ2-3	CASSQALGGRDTQYF	TGCGCCAGCAGCCAAGCTTTAGGAGGGCGGGATACGCAGTATTTT
NA	TRBV29-1	NA	TRBJ2-1	CSSGLYNEQFF	TGCAGCTCGGGACTTTACAATGAGCAGTTCTTC
NA	TRBV7-2	TRBD2	TRBJ2-5	CASSQTGLAEGPGETQYF	TGTGCCAGCAGCCAAACGGGACTAGCGGAGGGCCCCGGGGAGACCCAGTACTTC
NA	TRBV28	TRBD1	TRBJ1-6	CASSLYGRDRLRSPLHF	TGTGCCAGCAGTTTATACGGGAGGGACAGGCTAAGGTCACCCCTCCACTTT
NA	TRBV25-1	TRBD1	TRBJ2-7	CASSDYRGSYEQYF	TGTGCCAGCAGTGACTACAGGGGCTCCTACGAGCAGTACTTC
NA	TRBV30	NA	TRBJ1-5	CAWSPGTYYSNQPQHF	TGTGCCTGGAGCCCCGGGACATACTATAGCAATCAGCCCCAGCATTTT
once	TRBV7-2	NA	TRBJ2-5	CASSHLLGLQETQYF	TGTGCCAGCAGCCACTTATTGGGACTCCAAGAGACCCAGTACTTC
NA	TRBV30	NA	TRBJ1-5	CAWSVWGQGDQPQHF	TGTGCCTGGAGTGTATGGGGCCAGGGAGACCAGCCCCAGCATTTT
NA	TRBV2	NA	TRBJ1-6	CATKGTGQYNSPLHF	TGTGCCACCAAAGGTACAGGGCAATATAATTCACCCCTCCACTTT